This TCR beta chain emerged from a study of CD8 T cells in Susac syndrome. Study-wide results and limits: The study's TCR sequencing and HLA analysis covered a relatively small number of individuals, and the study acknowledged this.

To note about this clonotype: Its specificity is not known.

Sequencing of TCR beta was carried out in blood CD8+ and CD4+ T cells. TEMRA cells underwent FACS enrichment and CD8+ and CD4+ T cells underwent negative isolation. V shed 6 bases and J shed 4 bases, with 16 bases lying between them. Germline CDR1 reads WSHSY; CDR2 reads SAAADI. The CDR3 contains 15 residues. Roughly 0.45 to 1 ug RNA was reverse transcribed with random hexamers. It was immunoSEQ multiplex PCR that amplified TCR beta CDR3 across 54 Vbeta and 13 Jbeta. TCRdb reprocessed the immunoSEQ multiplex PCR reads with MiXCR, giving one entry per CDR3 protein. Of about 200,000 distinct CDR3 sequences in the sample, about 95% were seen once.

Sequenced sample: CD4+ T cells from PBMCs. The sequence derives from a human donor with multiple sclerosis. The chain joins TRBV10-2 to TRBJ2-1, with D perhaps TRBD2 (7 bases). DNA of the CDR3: TGCGCCAGCAGGGGGGCGGAGGGAGGGTACAATGAGCAGTTCTTC. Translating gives CASRGAEGGYNEQFF.